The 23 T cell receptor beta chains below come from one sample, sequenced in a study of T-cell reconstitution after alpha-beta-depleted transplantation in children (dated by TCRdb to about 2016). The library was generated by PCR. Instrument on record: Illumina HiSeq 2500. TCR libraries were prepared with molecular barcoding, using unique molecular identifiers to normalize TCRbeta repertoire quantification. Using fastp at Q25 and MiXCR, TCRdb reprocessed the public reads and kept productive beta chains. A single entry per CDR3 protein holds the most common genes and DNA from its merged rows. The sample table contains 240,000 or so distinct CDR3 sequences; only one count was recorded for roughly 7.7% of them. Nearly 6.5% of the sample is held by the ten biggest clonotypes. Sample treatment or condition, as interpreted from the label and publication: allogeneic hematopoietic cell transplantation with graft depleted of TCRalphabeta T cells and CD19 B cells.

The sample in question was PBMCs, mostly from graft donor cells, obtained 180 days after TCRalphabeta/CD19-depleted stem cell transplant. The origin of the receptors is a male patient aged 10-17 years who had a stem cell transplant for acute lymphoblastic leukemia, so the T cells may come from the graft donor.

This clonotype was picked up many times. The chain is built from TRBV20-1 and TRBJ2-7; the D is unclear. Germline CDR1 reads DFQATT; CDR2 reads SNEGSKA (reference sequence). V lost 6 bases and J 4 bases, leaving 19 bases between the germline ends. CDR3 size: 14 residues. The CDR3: CSARDGRVTYEQYF. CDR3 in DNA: TGCAGTGCCCGAGACGGAAGGGTTACGTACGAGCAGTACTTC.

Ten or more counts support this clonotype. CDR3 in amino acids: CASSYSQGVRSYEQYF. The CDR3 DNA reads as TGTGCCAGCAGTTACTCACAGGGGGTACGGTCCTACGAGCAGTACTTC. The chain joins TRBV6-5 to TRBJ2-7, with 8 positions matching TRBD1. The CDR3 consists of 16 residues. Trimming removed 0 bases from V and 1 base from J; junction bases left unmatched: 5. CDR1 is MNHEY and CDR2 is SVGAGI in the germline V gene.

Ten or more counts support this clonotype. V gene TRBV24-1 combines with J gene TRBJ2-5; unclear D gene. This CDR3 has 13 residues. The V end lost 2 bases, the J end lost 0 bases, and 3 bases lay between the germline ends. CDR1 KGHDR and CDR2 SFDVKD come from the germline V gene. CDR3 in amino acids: CATSDWNQETQYF. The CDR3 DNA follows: TGTGCCACCAGTGATTGGAACCAAGAGACCCAGTACTTC.

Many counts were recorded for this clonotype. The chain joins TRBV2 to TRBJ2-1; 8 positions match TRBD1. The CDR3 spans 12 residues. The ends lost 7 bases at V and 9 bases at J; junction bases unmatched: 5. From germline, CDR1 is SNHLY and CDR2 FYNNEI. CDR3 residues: CASKVQGAEQFF. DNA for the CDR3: TGTGCCAGCAAAGTTCAGGGGGCTGAGCAGTTCTTC.

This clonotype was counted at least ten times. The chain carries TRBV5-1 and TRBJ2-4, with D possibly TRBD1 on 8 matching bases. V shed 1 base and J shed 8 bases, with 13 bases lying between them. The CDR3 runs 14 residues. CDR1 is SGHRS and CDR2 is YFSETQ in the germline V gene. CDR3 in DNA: TGCGCCAGCAGCTTGAGCACAGGGGGGGACATTCAGTACTTC. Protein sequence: CASSLSTGGDIQYF.

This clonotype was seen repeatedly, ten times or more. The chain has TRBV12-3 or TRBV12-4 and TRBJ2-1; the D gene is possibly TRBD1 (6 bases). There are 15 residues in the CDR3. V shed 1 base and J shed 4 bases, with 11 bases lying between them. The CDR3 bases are TGTGCCAGCAGTTTAGTTGTGGGGGCGTACAATGAGCAGTTCTTC. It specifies CASSLVVGAYNEQFF.

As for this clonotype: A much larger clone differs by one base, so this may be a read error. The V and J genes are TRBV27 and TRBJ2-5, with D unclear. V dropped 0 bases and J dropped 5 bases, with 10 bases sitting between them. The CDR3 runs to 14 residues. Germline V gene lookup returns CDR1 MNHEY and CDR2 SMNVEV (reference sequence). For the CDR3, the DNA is TGTGCCAGCAGTTTATCGGGCGCGCTGGAGACCCAGTACTTC. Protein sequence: CASSLSGALETQYF.

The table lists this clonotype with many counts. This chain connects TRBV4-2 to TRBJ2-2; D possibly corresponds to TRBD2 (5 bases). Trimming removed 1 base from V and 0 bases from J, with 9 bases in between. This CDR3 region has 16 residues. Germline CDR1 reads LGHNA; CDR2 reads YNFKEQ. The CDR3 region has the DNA TGTGCCAGCAGCCAAGCGGGGAGTACGAACACCGGGGAGCTGTTTTTT. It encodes CASSQAGSTNTGELFF.

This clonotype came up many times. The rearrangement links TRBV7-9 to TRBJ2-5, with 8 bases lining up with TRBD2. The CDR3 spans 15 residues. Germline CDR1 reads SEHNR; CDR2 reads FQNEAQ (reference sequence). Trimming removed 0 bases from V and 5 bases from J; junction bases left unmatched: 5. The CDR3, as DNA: TGTGCCAGCAGCTTAGCAAAGGGACTAGTGGAGACCCAGTACTTC. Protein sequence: CASSLAKGLVETQYF. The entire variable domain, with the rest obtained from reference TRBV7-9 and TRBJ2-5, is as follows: DTGVSQNPRHKITKRGQNVTFRCDPISEHNRLYWYRQTLGQGPEFLTYFQNEAQLEKSRLLSDRFSAERPKGSFSTLEIQRTEQGDSAMYLCASSLAKGLVETQYFGPGTRLLVL.

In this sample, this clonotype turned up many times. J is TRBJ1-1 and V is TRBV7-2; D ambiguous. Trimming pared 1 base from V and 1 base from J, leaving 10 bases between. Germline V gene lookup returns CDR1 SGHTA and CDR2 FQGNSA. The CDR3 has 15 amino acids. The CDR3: CASSLVGRANTEAFF. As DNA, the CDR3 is TGTGCCAGCAGCTTAGTCGGGAGGGCGAACACTGAAGCTTTCTTT.

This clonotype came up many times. CDR3 nucleotides: TGTGCCAGCAGCCGATATCCGGAGCCGAACACCGGGGAGCTGTTTTTT. Protein sequence: CASSRYPEPNTGELFF. The chain has TRBV12-3 or TRBV12-4 and TRBJ2-2; D is ambiguous. This CDR3 is built from 16 residues. Trimming cost V 6 bases and J 0 bases, with 14 bases left between them.

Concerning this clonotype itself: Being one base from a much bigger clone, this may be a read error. DNA for the CDR3: TGTGCCAGCAGTTTAATAAGCAAAGGAAACACCATATATTTT. Translated, it gives CASSLISKGNTIYF. The chain links TRBV28 to TRBJ1-3; no firm D call. Germline-derived CDR1 and CDR2 are MDHEN and SYDVKM. Trimming cost V 2 bases and J 4 bases, with 9 bases left between them. CDR3 length: 14 residues.

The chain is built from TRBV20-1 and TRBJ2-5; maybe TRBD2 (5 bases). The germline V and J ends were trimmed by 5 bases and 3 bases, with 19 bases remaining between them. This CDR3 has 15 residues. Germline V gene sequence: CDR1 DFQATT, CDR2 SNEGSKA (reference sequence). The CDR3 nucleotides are TGCAGTGCTCCGCTTCCGCTAGCCGGAAAAGAGACCCAGTACTTC. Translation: CSAPLPLAGKETQYF.

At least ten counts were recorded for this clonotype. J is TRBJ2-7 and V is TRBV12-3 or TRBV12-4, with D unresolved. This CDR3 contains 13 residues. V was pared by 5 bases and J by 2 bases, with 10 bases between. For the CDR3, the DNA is TGTGCCAGCAGTCAGTCCTTCCCCTACGAGCAGTACTTC. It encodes CASSQSFPYEQYF.

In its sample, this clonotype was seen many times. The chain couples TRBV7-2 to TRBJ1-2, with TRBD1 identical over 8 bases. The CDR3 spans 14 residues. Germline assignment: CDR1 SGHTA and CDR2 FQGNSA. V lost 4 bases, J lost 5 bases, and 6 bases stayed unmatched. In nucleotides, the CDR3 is TGTGCCAGCAGCTCCGGGGACAGGCCATATGGCTACACCTTC. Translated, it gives CASSSGDRPYGYTF.

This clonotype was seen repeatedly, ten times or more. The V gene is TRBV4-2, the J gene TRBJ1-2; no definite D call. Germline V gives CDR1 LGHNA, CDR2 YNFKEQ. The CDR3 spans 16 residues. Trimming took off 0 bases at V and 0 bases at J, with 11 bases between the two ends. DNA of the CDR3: TGTGCCAGCAGCCAAGAAGAGGCAGGAGCTAACTATGGCTACACCTTC. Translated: CASSQEEAGANYGYTF.

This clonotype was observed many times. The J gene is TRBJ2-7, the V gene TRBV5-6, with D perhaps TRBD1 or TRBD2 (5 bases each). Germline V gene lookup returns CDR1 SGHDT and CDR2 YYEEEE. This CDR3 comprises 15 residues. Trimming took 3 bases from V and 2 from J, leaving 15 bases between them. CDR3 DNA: TGTGCCAGCAGCTCTACCGGGACCGTGACCTACGAGCAGTACTTC. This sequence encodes CASSSTGTVTYEQYF. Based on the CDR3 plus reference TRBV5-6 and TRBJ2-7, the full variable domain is DAGVTQSPTHLIKTRGQQVTLRCSPKSGHDTVSWYQQALGQGPQFIFQYYEEEERQRGNFPDRFSGHQFPNYSSELNVNALLLGDSALYLCASSSTGTVTYEQYFGPGTRLTVT.

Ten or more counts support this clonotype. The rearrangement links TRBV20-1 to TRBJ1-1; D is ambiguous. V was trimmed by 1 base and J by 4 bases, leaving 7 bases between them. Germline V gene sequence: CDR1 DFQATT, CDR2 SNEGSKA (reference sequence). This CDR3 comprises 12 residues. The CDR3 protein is CSARGVPTEAFF. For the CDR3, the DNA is TGCAGTGCTAGAGGGGTTCCCACTGAAGCTTTCTTT.

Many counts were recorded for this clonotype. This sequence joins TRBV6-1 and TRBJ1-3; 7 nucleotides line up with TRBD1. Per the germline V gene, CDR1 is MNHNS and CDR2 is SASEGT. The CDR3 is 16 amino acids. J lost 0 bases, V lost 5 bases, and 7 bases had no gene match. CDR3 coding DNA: TGTGCCAGCAGTCGAGGACAGGTGATCTCTGGAAACACCATATATTTT. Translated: CASSRGQVISGNTIYF.

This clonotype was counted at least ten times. The CDR3 here is CASSLQGQGLRDEQYF. The DNA for the CDR3 is TGTGCCAGCAGCTTGCAAGGACAGGGCCTAAGGGACGAGCAGTACTTC. This rearrangement joins TRBV7-9 to TRBJ2-7, with 8 bases identical to TRBD1. V shed 3 bases and J 5 bases; nucleotides not matched to a gene: 12. CDR1 and CDR2 from the germline V gene are SEHNR and FQNEAQ (reference sequence). The CDR3 is 16 residues long.

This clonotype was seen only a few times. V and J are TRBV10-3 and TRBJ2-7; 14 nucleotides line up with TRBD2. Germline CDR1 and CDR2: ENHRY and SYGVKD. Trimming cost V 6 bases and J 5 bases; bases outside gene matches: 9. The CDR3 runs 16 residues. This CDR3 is CAISRTSGGSRHEQYF. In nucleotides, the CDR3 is TGTGCCATCAGCCGGACTAGCGGGGGGTCTCGCCACGAGCAGTACTTC.

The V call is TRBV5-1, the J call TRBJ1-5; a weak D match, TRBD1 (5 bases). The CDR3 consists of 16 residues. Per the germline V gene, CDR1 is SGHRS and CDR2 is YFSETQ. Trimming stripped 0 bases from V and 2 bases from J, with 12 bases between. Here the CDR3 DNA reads TGCGCCAGCAGCTTGGAACCGCAGGGCGGCAATCAGCCCCAGCATTTT. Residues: CASSLEPQGGNQPQHF. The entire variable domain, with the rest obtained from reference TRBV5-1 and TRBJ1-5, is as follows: KAGVTQTPRYLIKTRGQQVTLSCSPISGHRSVSWYQQTPGQGLQFLFEYFSETQRNKGNFPGRFSGRQFSNSRSEMNVSTLELGDSALYLCASSLEPQGGNQPQHFGDGTRLSIL.

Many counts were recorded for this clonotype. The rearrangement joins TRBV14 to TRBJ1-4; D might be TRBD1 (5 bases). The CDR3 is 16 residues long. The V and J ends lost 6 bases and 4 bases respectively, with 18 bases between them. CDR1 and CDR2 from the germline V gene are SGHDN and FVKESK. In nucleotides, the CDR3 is TGTGCCAGCAGAATCGTCGGACGGCAGGGTAATGAAAAACTGTTTTTT. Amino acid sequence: CASRIVGRQGNEKLFF.